This is a list of T cell receptor beta chains from one sample in a study of T cells in localized non-small cell lung cancer. Using immunoSEQ multiplex PCR, the repertoire was profiled, and TCRdb retains in-frame clones only, with some absent. The sample yields about 24,000 clones, about 80% seen once. The material was PBMCs, obtained before any cancer treatment. These receptors were collected from a man aged 35-75 years with stage II lung adenocarcinoma. Each CDR3 is given with its conserved first and last residue. The D gene is left open where the match is weak. Some rows mark clone size as missing; the rest say once, few, many or name a class of expanded clone.

CDR3aa: CASSPRQGAVARLFF; CDR3nt: TGTGCCAGCAGTCCCAGACAGGGGGCGGTCGCGCGGCTGTTCTTC; d_gene: TRBD1; abundance: once; v_gene: TRBV27; j_gene: TRBJ2-1
CDR3aa: CAIPTNSSYNEQFF; CDR3nt: TGTGCCATCCCGACAAACAGCTCCTACAATGAGCAGTTCTTC; d_gene: -; abundance: -; v_gene: TRBV10-3; j_gene: TRBJ2-1
CDR3aa: CASSLDGQFSYEQYF; CDR3nt: TGCGCCAGCAGCTTGGATGGACAGTTCTCCTACGAGCAGTACTTC; d_gene: -; abundance: -; v_gene: TRBV5-1; j_gene: TRBJ2-7
CDR3aa: CASSSGLDTQYF; CDR3nt: TGTGCCAGCAGCTCAGGTTTGGATACGCAGTATTTT; d_gene: -; abundance: -; v_gene: TRBV7-2; j_gene: TRBJ2-3
CDR3aa: CASSLQGFDYGYTF; CDR3nt: TGTGCCAGCAGCTTACAGGGATTTGACTATGGCTACACCTTC; d_gene: -; abundance: few; v_gene: TRBV11-2; j_gene: TRBJ1-2
CDR3aa: CASRRLAGGVYNEQFF; CDR3nt: TGTGCCAGCAGAAGACTAGCGGGAGGGGTCTACAATGAGCAGTTCTTC; d_gene: TRBD2; abundance: -; v_gene: TRBV2; j_gene: TRBJ2-1
CDR3aa: CAWIKTVRIDRRPVPLNQPQHF; CDR3nt: TGTGCCTGGATCAAAACGGTTCGGATTGACAGGCGGCCAGTTCCTTTAAATCAGCCCCAGCATTTT; d_gene: -; abundance: -; v_gene: TRBV30; j_gene: TRBJ1-5
CDR3aa: CASRGTVSYNEQFF; CDR3nt: TGTGCCAGCCGAGGGACAGTCTCCTACAATGAGCAGTTCTTC; d_gene: TRBD1; abundance: once; v_gene: TRBV18; j_gene: TRBJ2-1
CDR3aa: CASSDSREGTGELFF; CDR3nt: TGTGCCAGCAGTGACTCGCGGGAGGGCACCGGGGAGCTGTTTTTT; d_gene: TRBD2; abundance: -; v_gene: TRBV6-4; j_gene: TRBJ2-2
CDR3aa: CAWSSPAGGISPLHF; CDR3nt: TGTGCCTGGAGTAGCCCGGCAGGGGGTATCTCACCCCTCCACTTT; d_gene: TRBD1; abundance: -; v_gene: TRBV30; j_gene: TRBJ1-6
CDR3aa: CASPGTGVGEAFF; CDR3nt: TGTGCCAGCCCTGGGACAGGGGTGGGTGAAGCTTTCTTT; d_gene: TRBD1; abundance: -; v_gene: TRBV19; j_gene: TRBJ1-1
CDR3aa: CASTTSGGTDTQYF; CDR3nt: TGTGCCAGCACGACTAGCGGGGGAACAGATACGCAGTATTTT; d_gene: TRBD2; abundance: -; v_gene: TRBV6-5; j_gene: TRBJ2-3
CDR3aa: CASSEQGANTEAFF; CDR3nt: TGTGCCAGCAGTGAACAGGGAGCGAACACTGAAGCTTTCTTT; d_gene: -; abundance: -; v_gene: TRBV6-1; j_gene: TRBJ1-1
CDR3aa: CASSLALKTGGSYEQYF; CDR3nt: TGTGCCAGCAGCTTAGCGTTAAAAACAGGGGGTTCCTACGAGCAGTACTTC; d_gene: TRBD1; abundance: -; v_gene: TRBV7-6; j_gene: TRBJ2-7
CDR3aa: CASSLWEGETQYF; CDR3nt: TGCGCCAGCAGCCTTTGGGAGGGAGAGACCCAGTACTTC; d_gene: TRBD2; abundance: -; v_gene: TRBV5-1; j_gene: TRBJ2-5
CDR3aa: CASSWGGSTDTQYF; CDR3nt: TGTGCCAGCAGCTGGGGCGGGTCCACAGATACGCAGTATTTT; d_gene: -; abundance: few; v_gene: TRBV7-2; j_gene: TRBJ2-3
CDR3aa: CASSQGHSNQPQHF; CDR3nt: TGCGCCAGCAGCCAAGGGCATAGCAATCAGCCCCAGCATTTT; d_gene: -; abundance: -; v_gene: TRBV4-3; j_gene: TRBJ1-5
CDR3aa: CASSLAPLRQGINYGYTF; CDR3nt: TGTGCCAGCAGCTTAGCTCCCCTACGACAGGGAATTAACTATGGCTACACCTTC; d_gene: TRBD1; abundance: -; v_gene: TRBV7-2; j_gene: TRBJ1-2
CDR3aa: CASSLETVYEQYF; CDR3nt: TGTGCCAGCAGCTTGGAGACAGTCTACGAGCAGTACTTC; d_gene: -; abundance: -; v_gene: TRBV7-6; j_gene: TRBJ2-7
CDR3aa: CASATWGQTQETQYF; CDR3nt: TGCGCCAGCGCTACTTGGGGGCAGACCCAAGAGACCCAGTACTTC; d_gene: -; abundance: -; v_gene: TRBV5-1; j_gene: TRBJ2-5
CDR3aa: CASSARGMNTEAFF; CDR3nt: TGTGCCAGCAGCGCCCGGGGAATGAACACTGAAGCTTTCTTT; d_gene: -; abundance: -; v_gene: TRBV9; j_gene: TRBJ1-1
CDR3aa: CASSEQGGQPQHF; CDR3nt: TGTGCCAGCAGCGAACAGGGAGGTCAGCCCCAGCATTTT; d_gene: -; abundance: -; v_gene: TRBV19; j_gene: TRBJ1-5
CDR3aa: CASRSGDTDTQYF; CDR3nt: TGTGCCAGCAGAAGCGGCGACACAGATACGCAGTATTTT; d_gene: -; abundance: -; v_gene: TRBV6-5; j_gene: TRBJ2-3
CDR3aa: CASSLEASGGAADTQYF; CDR3nt: TGTGCCAGCAGCTTAGAGGCTAGCGGGGGGGCGGCAGATACGCAGTATTTT; d_gene: TRBD2; abundance: few; v_gene: TRBV7-2; j_gene: TRBJ2-3
CDR3aa: CASSAQGSTDTQYF; CDR3nt: TGTGCCAGCAGCGCCCAGGGCTCCACAGATACGCAGTATTTT; d_gene: -; abundance: few; v_gene: TRBV9; j_gene: TRBJ2-3
CDR3aa: CASRGQGFTDTQYF; CDR3nt: TGTGCCAGCAGGGGACAGGGGTTCACAGATACGCAGTATTTT; d_gene: TRBD1; abundance: -; v_gene: TRBV6-1; j_gene: TRBJ2-3
CDR3aa: CASSLVAVMYTEAFF; CDR3nt: TGTGCCAGCAGCTTAGTAGCGGTTATGTACACTGAAGCTTTCTTT; d_gene: -; abundance: -; v_gene: TRBV7-2; j_gene: TRBJ1-1
CDR3aa: CASSVNSGSYNEQFF; CDR3nt: TGTGCCAGCAGTGTGAATAGCGGGAGCTACAATGAGCAGTTCTTC; d_gene: TRBD2; abundance: -; v_gene: TRBV6-1; j_gene: TRBJ2-1
CDR3aa: CASSVLGGSGGNEQFF; CDR3nt: TGTGCCAGCAGCGTCCTGGGAGGGAGTGGCGGCAATGAGCAGTTCTTC; d_gene: TRBD2; abundance: -; v_gene: TRBV9; j_gene: TRBJ2-1
CDR3aa: CASSESGARETQYF; CDR3nt: TGTGCCAGCAGTGAATCTGGGGCGCGGGAGACCCAGTACTTC; d_gene: -; abundance: -; v_gene: TRBV25-1; j_gene: TRBJ2-5
CDR3aa: CASSLRRNTEAFF; CDR3nt: TGTGCCAGCAGCTTGCGGCGGAACACTGAAGCTTTCTTT; d_gene: -; abundance: -; v_gene: TRBV7-3; j_gene: TRBJ1-1
CDR3aa: CASSLVLTTEAFF; CDR3nt: TGTGCCAGCAGCTTGGTACTTACCACTGAAGCTTTCTTT; d_gene: -; abundance: few; v_gene: TRBV5-4; j_gene: TRBJ1-1
CDR3aa: CASSSNRIQGAEYGYTF; CDR3nt: TGTGCCAGCAGCTCCAACAGAATCCAGGGGGCTGAATATGGCTACACCTTC; d_gene: TRBD1; abundance: few; v_gene: TRBV11-2; j_gene: TRBJ1-2
CDR3aa: CASSLNSGLNNEQFF; CDR3nt: TGTGCCAGCAGCTTAAATAGCGGACTCAACAATGAGCAGTTCTTC; d_gene: -; abundance: -; v_gene: TRBV7-3; j_gene: TRBJ2-1
CDR3aa: CASSLGLIADTQYF; CDR3nt: TGTGCCAGCAGCCTGGGACTCATCGCAGATACGCAGTATTTT; d_gene: -; abundance: -; v_gene: TRBV7-3; j_gene: TRBJ2-3
CDR3aa: CASSLVPGTGDEKLFF; CDR3nt: TGTGCCAGCAGCTTGGTCCCCGGGACAGGAGATGAAAAACTGTTTTTT; d_gene: TRBD1; abundance: -; v_gene: TRBV5-4; j_gene: TRBJ1-4
CDR3aa: CASRLLAGEIYNEQFF; CDR3nt: TGCGCCAGCAGACTGCTAGCGGGGGAAATCTACAATGAGCAGTTCTTC; d_gene: TRBD2; abundance: -; v_gene: TRBV5-1; j_gene: TRBJ2-1
CDR3aa: CASSEPRGNTEAFF; CDR3nt: TGTGCCAGCAGTGAACCTCGGGGAAACACTGAAGCTTTCTTT; d_gene: -; abundance: -; v_gene: TRBV6-1; j_gene: TRBJ1-1
CDR3aa: CAWRKGGYREKLFF; CDR3nt: TGTGCCTGGAGAAAAGGGGGGTATCGTGAAAAACTGTTTTTT; d_gene: -; abundance: -; v_gene: TRBV30; j_gene: TRBJ1-4
CDR3aa: CASSFGVVETGIYNSPLHF; CDR3nt: TGTGCCAGCAGTTTCGGAGTGGTCGAGACAGGGATATATAATTCACCCCTCCACTTT; d_gene: TRBD1; abundance: -; v_gene: TRBV27; j_gene: TRBJ1-6
CDR3aa: CASSLGGVGSNTEAFF; CDR3nt: TGTGCCAGCAGTTTAGGAGGGGTGGGCAGCAACACTGAAGCTTTCTTT; d_gene: -; abundance: few; v_gene: TRBV28; j_gene: TRBJ1-1
CDR3aa: CASNIGAGGGYGYTF; CDR3nt: TGTGCCAGCAATATCGGGGCAGGGGGCGGCTATGGCTACACCTTC; d_gene: TRBD1; abundance: -; v_gene: TRBV6-1; j_gene: TRBJ1-2
CDR3aa: CASSPGSRYTF; CDR3nt: TGTGCCAGCAGCCCCGGGAGTCGCTACACCTTC; d_gene: -; abundance: -; v_gene: TRBV7-2; j_gene: TRBJ1-2
CDR3aa: CASSPNEVTGELFF; CDR3nt: TGTGCCAGTAGTCCGAATGAGGTCACCGGGGAGCTGTTTTTT; d_gene: -; abundance: -; v_gene: TRBV19; j_gene: TRBJ2-2
CDR3aa: CASSPSTGINYGYTF; CDR3nt: TGTGCCAGCAGCCCCAGTACAGGGATCAACTATGGCTACACCTTC; d_gene: -; abundance: -; v_gene: TRBV7-8; j_gene: TRBJ1-2
CDR3aa: CASSSSGTSQETQYF; CDR3nt: TGTGCCAGCAGCTCGAGCGGGACCTCTCAAGAGACCCAGTACTTC; d_gene: TRBD2; abundance: -; v_gene: TRBV11-2; j_gene: TRBJ2-5
CDR3aa: CASSHQVELAGPDTQYF; CDR3nt: TGTGCCAGCAGCCATCAGGTAGAATTAGCGGGCCCAGATACGCAGTATTTT; d_gene: TRBD2; abundance: -; v_gene: TRBV14; j_gene: TRBJ2-3
CDR3aa: CASSPDTMNTEAFF; CDR3nt: TGTGCCAGCAGTCCGGACACCATGAACACTGAAGCTTTCTTT; d_gene: -; abundance: -; v_gene: TRBV6-5; j_gene: TRBJ1-1
CDR3aa: CASSFRGGYGYTF; CDR3nt: TGTGCCAGCAGCTTTAGGGGGGGCTATGGCTACACCTTC; d_gene: -; abundance: -; v_gene: TRBV7-3; j_gene: TRBJ1-2
CDR3aa: CASRQRGGSDTQYF; CDR3nt: TGTGCCAGCCGGCAGCGGGGGGGCTCAGATACGCAGTATTTT; d_gene: TRBD2; abundance: -; v_gene: TRBV2; j_gene: TRBJ2-3
CDR3aa: CASSLVGVNTEAFF; CDR3nt: TGTGCCAGCAGCTTGGTCGGGGTGAACACTGAAGCTTTCTTT; d_gene: -; abundance: -; v_gene: TRBV5-5; j_gene: TRBJ1-1
CDR3aa: CASSASGANVLTF; CDR3nt: TGCGCCAGCAGTGCCTCTGGGGCCAACGTCCTGACTTTC; d_gene: -; abundance: -; v_gene: TRBV10-1; j_gene: TRBJ2-6
CDR3aa: CASSLEDSNQPQHF; CDR3nt: TGTGCCAGCAGCTTGGAGGACAGCAATCAGCCCCAGCATTTT; d_gene: -; abundance: -; v_gene: TRBV5-5; j_gene: TRBJ1-5
CDR3aa: CASSFAPGLAGGEQFF; CDR3nt: TGTGCCAGCAGCTTTGCGCCGGGACTAGCGGGAGGAGAGCAGTTCTTC; d_gene: TRBD2; abundance: few; v_gene: TRBV11-3; j_gene: TRBJ2-1